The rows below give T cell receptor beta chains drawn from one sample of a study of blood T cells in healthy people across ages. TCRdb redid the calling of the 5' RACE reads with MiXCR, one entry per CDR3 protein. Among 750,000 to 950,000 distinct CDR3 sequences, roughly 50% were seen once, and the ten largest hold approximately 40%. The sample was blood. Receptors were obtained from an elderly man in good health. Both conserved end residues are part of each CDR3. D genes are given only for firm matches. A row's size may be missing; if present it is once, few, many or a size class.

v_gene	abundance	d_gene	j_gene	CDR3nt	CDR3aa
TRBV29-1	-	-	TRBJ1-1	TGCAGCGTTGATAGGACAGACCAAACGGAAGCTTTCTTT	CSVDRTDQTEAFF
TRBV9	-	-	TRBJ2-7	TGTGCCAGCAGCGTAGAGTCACCGCCCTACGAGCAGTACTTC	CASSVESPPYEQYF
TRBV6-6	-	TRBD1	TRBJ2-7	TGTGCCAGCAGGGGGGTGAGGGGGCCCTCCTACGAGCAGTACTTC	CASRGVRGPSYEQYF
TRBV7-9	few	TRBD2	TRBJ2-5	TGTGCCAGCAGTATACTAGCGGGGCAAGAGACCCAGTACTTC	CASSILAGQETQYF
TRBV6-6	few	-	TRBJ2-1	TGTGCCAGCAGTTACTCGAATTCGGGTGAGCAGTTCTTC	CASSYSNSGEQFF
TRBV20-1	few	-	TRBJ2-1	TGCAGTGCTAGAGACAGGCAGGGCAATACCTATGAGCAGTTCTTC	CSARDRQGNTYEQFF
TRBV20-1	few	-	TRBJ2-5	TGCAGTGCTAGAGGTTCGCTGGAGCAGACCCAGTACTTC	CSARGSLEQTQYF
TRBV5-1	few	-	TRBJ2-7	TGCGCCAGCGCCACGACAGGCTTGTACGAGCAGTACTTC	CASATTGLYEQYF
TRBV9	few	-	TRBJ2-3	TGTGCCAGCAGCGCGCGGGACGGGCTCACAGATACGCAGTATTTT	CASSARDGLTDTQYF
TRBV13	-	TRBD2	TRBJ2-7	TGTGCCAGCAGCTCCTCTAGCGGGAGCCACGAGCAGTACTTC	CASSSSSGSHEQYF
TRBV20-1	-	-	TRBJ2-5	TGCAGTGCTAGAGTCACGGAAACGGGCCAAGAGACCCAGTACTTC	CSARVTETGQETQYF
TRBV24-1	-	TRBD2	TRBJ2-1	TGTGCCACCAGTGGAAGCGGGAGGGCCGCTAATGAGCAGTTCTTC	CATSGSGRAANEQFF
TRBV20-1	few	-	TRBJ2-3	TGCAGTGCTAGTAACCCGGGAGTGGTTGCAGATACGCAGTATTTT	CSASNPGVVADTQYF
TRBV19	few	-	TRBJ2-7	TGTGCCAGTAGTAATCTAGCGCTCAATAACGAGCAGTACTTC	CASSNLALNNEQYF
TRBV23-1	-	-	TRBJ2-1	TGCGCCAACAGTCAAGAGGCAGCCCTAGGAGCGATCTACAATGAGCAGTTCTTC	CANSQEAALGAIYNEQFF
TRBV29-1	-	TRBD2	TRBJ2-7	TGCAGCGTTCTGGGCCAGGGGGGTAGCGGGAGTGCCTACGAGCAGTACTTC	CSVLGQGGSGSAYEQYF
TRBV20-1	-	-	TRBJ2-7	TGCAGTGCCGTCGATCGCTGGGAGAAAGACCTTGGTGAGCAGTACTTC	CSAVDRWEKDLGEQYF
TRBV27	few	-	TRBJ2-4	TGTGCCAGCAGTTCCATAAGTGGGACACTTGTAGCCAAAAACATTCAGTACTTC	CASSSISGTLVAKNIQYF